The text below deals with one T cell receptor beta chain. Its specificity is unknown. Germline values: CDR1 SEHNR, CDR2 FQNEAQ (reference sequence). This CDR3 has 18 amino acids. The ends were cut back, 2 bases at V and 6 bases at J, with 26 bases in the middle. Assay: immunoSEQ multiplex PCR; the TCRdb copy retains only in-frame clones and omits some. This sample has about 77,000 clones; roughly 90% occur once, and the top ten carry roughly 4.7%. The data originate from a study of T cell responses to AZD1222 COVID-19 vaccine. Pooled together were second doses at about 4 or about 12 weeks. Study-wide points: Spike-specific TCR breadth and depth were elevated following two AZD1222 doses. Seropositive AZD1222 recipients at baseline numbered only five to seven. Donors, mostly white British, included more females; clonal diversity was possibly underestimated.

This receptor was taken from an adult who received the AZD1222 COVID-19 vaccine. The rearrangement links TRBV7-9 to TRBJ2-7; D possibly uses TRBD1 or TRBD2 (6 bases each). Sequenced here: peripheral blood, sampled 28 days after the second AZD1222 dose. CDR3 DNA: TGTGCCAGCAGCTTACCGGTCCGAGGAGGGACGGGGGCCAGCGAGCAGTACTTC. This codes for CASSLPVRGGTGASEQYF.